This T cell receptor (beta chain) was documented in a study of blood T cell repertoires in COVID-19. About the study: Whether acute or convalescent, the COVID-19 samples came from the United States, Italy and Spain.

Recruited during active infection, patients (from Seattle) were subsequently followed longitudinally. Here immunoSEQ multiplex PCR was the method, and the copy in TCRdb shows in-frame clones only, minus some. Here the sample spans roughly 410,000 clones, approximately 89% being singletons. The TCR comes from a woman in her thirties or forties with COVID-19, enrolled during active disease. Sequenced material: peripheral blood.

CDR3: CASSQDDPGGPHNEQFF. The CDR3 coding sequence is TGTGCCAGCAGCCAAGATGACCCGGGAGGGCCCCACAATGAGCAGTTCTTC. The rearrangement uses TRBV14 and TRBJ2-1; TRBD2 matches at 8 bases. Trimming took 0 bases from V and 5 from J; bases not matched to a gene: 9. CDR3 length: 17 residues. From germline, CDR1 is SGHDN and CDR2 FVKESK.